This TCR beta chain was identified in a study of blood T cell repertoires in COVID-19. The CDR3 is made up of 16 amino acids. Germline V gene data show CDR1 as SGHDT and CDR2 as YYEEEE. The V segment lost 1 base and the J segment 7 bases; nucleotides outside the gene matches: 4. Per the original methods: Nucleated cell counts were estimated from reference gene primer amplification. Libraries were prepared by immunoSEQ multiplex PCR; TCRdb keeps only in-frame clonotypes and omits some of them. V and J calls plus clone size are reproduced from that table; the DNA served to infer D and trimming. The data contain around 220,000 clones, roughly 84% of them seen just once; the ten biggest clones take up 5.5% to 7.5%. Two consecutive negative NP/OP PCR tests, clearance, or resolved symptoms defined Cohort 3 recovery.

What was sequenced was PBMCs or T cells enriched from blood (not recorded which). The J gene is TRBJ2-1, the V gene TRBV5-6; TRBD2 matches 14 bases. The TCR originated in a middle-aged woman who had recovered from COVID-19. The CDR3 loop is CASSLFGLAGGNEQFF. CDR3 coding DNA: TGTGCCAGCAGCTTGTTCGGACTAGCGGGAGGAAATGAGCAGTTCTTC.